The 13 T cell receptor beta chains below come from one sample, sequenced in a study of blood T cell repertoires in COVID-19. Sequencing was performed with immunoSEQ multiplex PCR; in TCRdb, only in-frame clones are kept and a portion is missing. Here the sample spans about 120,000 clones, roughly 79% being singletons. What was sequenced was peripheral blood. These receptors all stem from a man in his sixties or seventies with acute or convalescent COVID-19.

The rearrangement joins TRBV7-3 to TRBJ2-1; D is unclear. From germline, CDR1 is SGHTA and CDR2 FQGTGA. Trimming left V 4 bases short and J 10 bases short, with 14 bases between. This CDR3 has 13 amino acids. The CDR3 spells CASSSILLGEQFF. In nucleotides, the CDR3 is TGTGCCAGCAGCTCCATACTCCTCGGGGAGCAGTTCTTC. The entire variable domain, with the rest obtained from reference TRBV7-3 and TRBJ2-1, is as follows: GAGVSQTPSNKVTEKGKYVELRCDPISGHTALYWYRQSLGQGPEFLIYFQGTGAADDSGLPNDRFFAVRPEGSVSTLKIQRTERGDSAVYLCASSSILLGEQFFGPGTRLTVL.

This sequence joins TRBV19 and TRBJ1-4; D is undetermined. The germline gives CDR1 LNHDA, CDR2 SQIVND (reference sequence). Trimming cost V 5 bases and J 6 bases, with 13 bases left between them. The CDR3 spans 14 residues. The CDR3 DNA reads TGTGCCAGTAGTCTCTCCCTCCGGGATGAAAAACTGTTTTTT. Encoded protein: CASSLSLRDEKLFF.

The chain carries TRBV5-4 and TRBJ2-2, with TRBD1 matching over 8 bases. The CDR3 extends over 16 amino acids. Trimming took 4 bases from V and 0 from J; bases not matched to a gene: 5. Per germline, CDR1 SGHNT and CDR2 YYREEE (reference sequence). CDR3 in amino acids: CASSRQGATNTGELFF. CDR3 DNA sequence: TGTGCCAGCAGCCGTCAGGGGGCCACGAACACCGGGGAGCTGTTTTTT.

CDR3 loop: CASSNGNSPLHF. Written as DNA, the CDR3 is TGTGCCAGCAGCAACGGTAATTCACCCCTCCACTTT. J is TRBJ1-6 and V is TRBV9, with D hard to call. V shed 4 bases and J shed 6 bases, with 5 bases lying between them. This CDR3 region has 12 residues. Germline V gives CDR1 SGDLS, CDR2 YYNGEE. Full variable domain (remainder filled in from reference TRBV9 and TRBJ1-6): DSGVTQTPKHLITATGQRVTLRCSPRSGDLSVYWYQQSLDQGLQFLIQYYNGEERAKGNILERFSAQQFPDLHSELNLSSLELGDSALYFCASSNGNSPLHFGNGTRLTVT.

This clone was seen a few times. CDR3 nucleotide sequence: TGCGCCAGCAGCCGGGGACAGGGGAACACTGAAGCTTTCTTT. Amino acids: CASSRGQGNTEAFF. This chain links TRBV4-3 with TRBJ1-1; the match to TRBD1 covers 9 bases. Germline-derived CDR1 and CDR2 are LGHNA and YSLEER. The trim removed 4 bases at V and 1 base at J, leaving 1 base unmatched. This CDR3 comprises 14 residues.

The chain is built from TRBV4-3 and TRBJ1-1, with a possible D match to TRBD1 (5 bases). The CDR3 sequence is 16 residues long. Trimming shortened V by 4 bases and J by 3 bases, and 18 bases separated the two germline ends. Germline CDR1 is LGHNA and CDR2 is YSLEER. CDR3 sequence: CASSPGGVGGDTEAFF. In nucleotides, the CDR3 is TGCGCCAGCAGCCCCGGAGGGGTTGGGGGGGACACTGAAGCTTTCTTT.

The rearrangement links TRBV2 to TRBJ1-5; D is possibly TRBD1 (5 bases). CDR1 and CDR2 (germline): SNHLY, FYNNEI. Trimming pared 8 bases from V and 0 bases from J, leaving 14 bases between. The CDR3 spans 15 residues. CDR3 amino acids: CASRGTGLSNQPQHF. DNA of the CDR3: TGTGCCAGCCGCGGGACGGGACTTAGCAATCAGCCCCAGCATTTT.

This CDR3 is CASSSTGAYTEAFF. Here the CDR3 DNA reads TGTGCCAGCAGCTCCACAGGGGCTTACACTGAAGCTTTCTTT. This rearrangement joins TRBV11-3 to TRBJ1-1; 7 nucleotides agree with TRBD1. CDR1 and CDR2 (germline): SGHNT, YENEEA. The ends lost 4 bases at V and 3 bases at J; junction bases unmatched: 5. The CDR3 is 14 amino acids.

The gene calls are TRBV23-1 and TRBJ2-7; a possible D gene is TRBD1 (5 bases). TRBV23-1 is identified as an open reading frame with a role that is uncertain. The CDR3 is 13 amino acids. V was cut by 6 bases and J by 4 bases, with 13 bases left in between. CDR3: CASRPRGRYEQYF. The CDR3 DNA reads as TGCGCCAGCAGGCCAAGGGGTAGATACGAGCAGTACTTC.

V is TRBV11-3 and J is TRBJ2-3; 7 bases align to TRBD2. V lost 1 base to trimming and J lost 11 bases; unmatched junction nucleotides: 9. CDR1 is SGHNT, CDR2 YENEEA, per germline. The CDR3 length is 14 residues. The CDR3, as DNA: TGTGCCAGCAGCTTAGGGCCCGCGGGGGAAGGGCAGTATTTT. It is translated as CASSLGPAGEGQYF.

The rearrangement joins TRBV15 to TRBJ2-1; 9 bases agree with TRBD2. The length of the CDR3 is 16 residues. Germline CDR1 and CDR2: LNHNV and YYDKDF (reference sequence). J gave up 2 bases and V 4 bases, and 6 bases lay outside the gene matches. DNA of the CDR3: TGTGCCACCAGCACTTTGGCGGGGGGGCCCTACAATGAGCAGTTCTTC. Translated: CATSTLAGGPYNEQFF.

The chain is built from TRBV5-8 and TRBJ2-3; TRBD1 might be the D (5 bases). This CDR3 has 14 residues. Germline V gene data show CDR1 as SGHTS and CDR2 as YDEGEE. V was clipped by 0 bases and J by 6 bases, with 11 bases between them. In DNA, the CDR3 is TGTGCCAGCAGCTTGGGGCTCAGGGCGGATACGCAGTATTTT. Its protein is CASSLGLRADTQYF.

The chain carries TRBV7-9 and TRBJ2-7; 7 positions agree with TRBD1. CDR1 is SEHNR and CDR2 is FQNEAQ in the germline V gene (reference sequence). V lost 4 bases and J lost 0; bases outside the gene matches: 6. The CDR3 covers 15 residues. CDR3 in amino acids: CASSWGQQTSYEQYF. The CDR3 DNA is TGTGCCAGCAGCTGGGGACAGCAAACCTCCTACGAGCAGTACTTC. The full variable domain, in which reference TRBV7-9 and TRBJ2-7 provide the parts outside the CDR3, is DTGVSQNPRHKITKRGQNVTFRCDPISEHNRLYWYRQTLGQGPEFLTYFQNEAQLEKSRLLSDRFSAERPKGSFSTLEIQRTEQGDSAMYLCASSWGQQTSYEQYFGPGTRLTVT.